Below, 27 T cell receptor beta chains from the same sample are listed, as sequenced in a study of T cells in Graves' hyperthyroidism and ophthalmopathy. Using RNA transcripts as the source, TCR beta CDR3 regions were amplified. The TCR CDR3 first-round RT-PCR relied on the HTBI primer set. A single record per CDR3 protein comes from TCRdb applying MiXCR to the multiplex PCR reads. The profile shows about 590,000 distinct CDR3 sequences, 15% to 18% of them singletons. The sequenced material came from blood. The receptor source for this set is a woman in her 30s with Graves' hyperthyroidism.

CDR3 coding DNA: TGTGCCAGCAGTTCCAGCCTTCTGGGGGGCACAGATACGCAGTATTTT. It yields the protein CASSSSLLGGTDTQYF. This chain connects TRBV28 to TRBJ2-3; D possibly uses TRBD1 or TRBD2 (5 bases each). The length of the CDR3 is 16 residues. V was trimmed by 4 bases and J by 1 base, leaving 15 bases between them. Germline CDR1 is MDHEN and CDR2 is SYDVKM.

This clonotype was detected ten times or more. CDR3 in amino acids: CSANHRSYEQYF. Written as DNA, the CDR3 is TGCAGTGCCAACCACAGATCCTACGAGCAGTACTTC. The V and J genes are TRBV20-1 and TRBJ2-7; D not certain. The CDR3 is 12 residues long. CDR1 and CDR2 (germline): DFQATT, SNEGSKA (reference sequence). V lost 6 bases, J lost 1 base, and 10 bases lay in between.

This clonotype was seen ten or more times. The chain couples TRBV12-3 or TRBV12-4 to TRBJ2-1, with TRBD2 as a possible D gene (5 bases). The CDR3 is 16 amino acids. V lost 4 bases and J lost 1, with 14 bases in between. The CDR3 loop is CASSSLAEGSYNEQFF. DNA of the CDR3: TGTGCCAGCAGTTCCCTAGCTGAAGGGTCCTACAATGAGCAGTTCTTC.

The rearrangement links TRBV5-4 to TRBJ2-7, with 8 positions matching TRBD1. Germline V lookup: CDR1 SGHNT, CDR2 YYREEE (reference sequence). V gave up 0 bases and J gave up 2 bases; unmatched junction bases: 7. The CDR3 is 16 amino acids. CDR3 region: CASSLVGDRSTYEQYF. CDR3 bases: TGTGCCAGCAGCTTGGTGGGGGACAGGAGCACCTACGAGCAGTACTTC.

This clonotype was counted many times. V usage is TRBV6-1 and J usage is TRBJ2-1; D remains unclear. This CDR3 is 13 amino acids long. CDR1 is MNHNS, CDR2 SASEGT, per germline. With 10 bases removed from V and 2 bases from J, the gap between germline ends came to 12 bases. The CDR3: CATKGTAYNEQFF. The DNA of the CDR3 is TGTGCCACCAAGGGAACAGCCTACAATGAGCAGTTCTTC.

This clonotype has a count of ten or more. The chain recombines TRBV5-1 with TRBJ1-1, with D hard to call. The germline CDR1 and CDR2 sequences are SGHRS and YFSETQ. Trimming took 0 bases from V and 1 from J, leaving 10 bases between them. This CDR3 spans 15 amino acids. The CDR3 sequence is CASSLVGQANTEAFF. The CDR3 bases are TGCGCCAGCAGCTTGGTTGGGCAGGCGAACACTGAAGCTTTCTTT. The full variable domain, in which reference TRBV5-1 and TRBJ1-1 provide the parts outside the CDR3, is KAGVTQTPRYLIKTRGQQVTLSCSPISGHRSVSWYQQTPGQGLQFLFEYFSETQRNKGNFPGRFSGRQFSNSRSEMNVSTLELGDSALYLCASSLVGQANTEAFFGQGTRLTVV.

Regarding this clonotype: A much larger clone differs by one base, so this may be a read error. The J gene is TRBJ1-1, the V gene TRBV7-3, with unresolved D. Per the germline V gene, CDR1 is SGHTA and CDR2 is FQGTGA. The CDR3 is 14 residues long. The CDR3 here is CASSPTIMNTGAFF. As DNA, the CDR3 is TGTGCCAGCAGCCCGACAATTATGAACACTGGAGCTTTCTTT.

Many counts were recorded for this clonotype. The gene calls are TRBV11-2 and TRBJ2-3; TRBD2 might be the D (6 bases). Germline assignment: CDR1 SGHAT and CDR2 FQNNGV. V was shortened by 5 bases and J by 8 bases, with 26 bases between the two germline ends. This CDR3 is 17 amino acids long. The CDR3 region has the DNA TGTGCCAGCAGCAAGATTCCGGGACTGGCTCTCCCTAGTACGCAGTATTTT. It specifies CASSKIPGLALPSTQYF.

The V and J genes are TRBV10-3 and TRBJ2-7; 7 bases are shared with TRBD2. The junction had 7 bases not matched to a gene; V was cut back by 2 bases and J by 6 bases. The CDR3 is made up of 14 amino acids. Germline-derived CDR1 and CDR2 are ENHRY and SYGVKD. The CDR3 sequence: CAISEVERGREQYF. CDR3 nucleotides: TGTGCCATCAGTGAGGTCGAGCGGGGTCGCGAGCAGTACTTC.

This clonotype was counted only a few times. This sequence joins TRBV4-1 and TRBJ1-3; no reliable D call. Germline V lookup: CDR1 MGHRA, CDR2 YSYEKL. CDR3 size: 15 residues. The ends were cut back, 2 bases at V and 2 bases at J, with 10 bases in the middle. The CDR3 region has the DNA TGCGCCAGCAGCCAACACGGACCAGCTGGAAACACCATATATTTT. This gives the protein CASSQHGPAGNTIYF.

In its sample, this clonotype was seen a few times. The chain is built from TRBV7-9 and TRBJ2-1; possibly TRBD1 for D (6 bases). The CDR3 runs to 15 residues. In germline, CDR1 is SEHNR, CDR2 FQNEAQ (reference sequence). The V end was cut by 0 bases, the J end by 2 bases, with 8 bases between. The CDR3 bases are TGTGCCAGCAGCTTAGCGGGGGCAGCCTACAATGAGCAGTTCTTC. This codes for CASSLAGAAYNEQFF.

In this sample, this clonotype turned up many times. DNA of the CDR3: TGCAGTGCTAGAGAGGGAAGCGGGAGGGCCGGGGGTGAGCAGTTCTTC. Its translation: CSAREGSGRAGGEQFF. This sequence joins TRBV20-1 and TRBJ2-1; 10 bases are shared with TRBD2. The CDR3 runs 16 residues. Germline CDR1 reads DFQATT; CDR2 reads SNEGSKA (reference sequence). V was clipped by 0 bases and J by 9 bases; unmatched bases: 11.

This clonotype was counted ten times or more. The rearrangement links TRBV11-2 to TRBJ2-5, with D perhaps TRBD1 (5 bases). The CDR3 spans 15 residues. V was cut by 7 bases and J by 6 bases, with 21 bases left in between. CDR1 SGHAT and CDR2 FQNNGV come from the germline V gene. This chain's CDR3 is CASNEARAGKKTQYF. The CDR3 DNA reads as TGTGCCAGCAACGAAGCCAGGGCAGGGAAAAAGACCCAGTACTTC.

The chain uses TRBV2 and TRBJ2-3, with 16 bases that match TRBD2. This CDR3 has 15 residues. Trimming took 10 bases from V and 3 from J; bases not matched to a gene: 4. CDR1 and CDR2 (germline): SNHLY, FYNNEI. The CDR3 sequence: CANPGLAGGTDTQYF. In DNA, the CDR3 is TGTGCCAACCCGGGACTAGCGGGAGGGACAGATACGCAGTATTTT. Full variable domain (rest looked up from reference TRBV2 and TRBJ2-3): EPEVTQTPSHQVTQMGQEVILRCVPISNHLYFYWYRQILGQKVEFLVSFYNNEISEKSEIFDDQFSVERPDGSNFTLKIRSTKLEDSAMYFCANPGLAGGTDTQYFGPGTRLTVL.

There are a few counts of this clonotype. The V call is TRBV7-3, the J call TRBJ1-3; D unresolved. The CDR3 totals 16 residues. The V gene's germline CDR1 is SGHTA and CDR2 FQGTGA. The V gene lost 2 bases and the J gene lost 0 bases, with 11 bases spanning the gap. The DNA of the CDR3 is TGTGCCAGCAGCTTAGCATCTCCGAGCTCTGGAAACACCATATATTTT. Amino acids: CASSLASPSSGNTIYF.

A few counts support this clonotype. J is TRBJ2-7 and V is TRBV29-1, with 8 bases fitting TRBD2. V was clipped by 4 bases and J by 2 bases; unmatched bases: 7. The CDR3 sequence is 14 residues long. Germline assignment: CDR1 SQVTM and CDR2 ANQGSEA. CDR3: CSVGLLAAPYEQYF. Written as DNA, the CDR3 is TGCAGCGTTGGGTTACTAGCGGCCCCCTACGAGCAGTACTTC.

This clonotype occurred many times. The gene calls are TRBV12-3 or TRBV12-4 and TRBJ1-1; the D gene is possibly TRBD1 (5 bases). The V and J ends lost 6 bases and 3 bases respectively, with 17 bases between them. The CDR3 totals 15 residues. The CDR3 DNA is TGTGCCAGCAGCACCCTCCAGGGCAGGTACACTGAAGCTTTCTTT. This codes for CASSTLQGRYTEAFF.

In its sample, this clonotype was seen many times. The chain links TRBV30 to TRBJ1-1; unclear D gene. Germline loops: CDR1 GTSNPN, CDR2 SVGIG (reference sequence). The CDR3 spans 13 residues. Between the trimmed V and J ends, which lost 2 bases and 7 bases, there was a span of 14 bases. The CDR3 DNA sequence: TGTGCCTGGAGTATCGCCGACTTAGGTGAAGCTTTCTTT. This gives the protein CAWSIADLGEAFF.

In this sample, this clonotype turned up a few times. This rearrangement joins TRBV19 to TRBJ2-7; the match to TRBD1 covers 11 bases. The J segment lost 9 bases and the V segment lost 5 bases, leaving 6 bases of the junction unmatched. The CDR3 covers 13 residues. CDR1 LNHDA and CDR2 SQIVND come from the germline V gene (reference sequence). Written as DNA, the CDR3 is TGTGCCAGTAGTGTCCCCGGGACAGGGGGGCAGTACTTC. It encodes CASSVPGTGGQYF.

The chain joins TRBV6-4 to TRBJ2-1; no reliable D call. The germline V gene encodes CDR1 MRHNA and CDR2 SNTAGT. This CDR3 is built from 13 residues. Trimming cost V 2 bases and J 2 bases, with 4 bases left between them. The DNA of the CDR3 is TGTGCCAGCAGTGACCACCCCTACAATGAGCAGTTCTTC. Its protein is CASSDHPYNEQFF.

In its sample, this clonotype was seen many times. The chain has TRBV28 and TRBJ1-1; 9 bases fit TRBD1. The germline CDR1 and CDR2 sequences are MDHEN and SYDVKM. V lost 5 bases, J lost 7 bases, and 11 bases stayed unmatched. The CDR3 is 15 residues long. The CDR3 region has the DNA TGTGCCAGCAGTCATACAGGGGGCGAGAACGTTGAAGCTTTCTTT. Its translation: CASSHTGGENVEAFF.

The chain employs TRBV6-6 and TRBJ1-3; weak D call: TRBD1 (6 bases). The germline V gene encodes CDR1 MNHNY and CDR2 SVGAGI (reference sequence). The length of the CDR3 is 18 residues. V lost 2 bases and J lost 2, with 19 bases in between. The CDR3 spells CASSYAWAPEGAGNTIYF. The CDR3 DNA sequence: TGTGCCAGCAGTTACGCCTGGGCCCCAGAGGGGGCTGGAAACACCATATATTTT.

This clonotype has a count of ten or more. CDR3 in DNA: TGTGCCAGCTCGGGCGGGACCACTGAAGCTTTCTTT. This codes for CASSGGTTEAFF. The V call is TRBV18, the J call TRBJ1-1, with D possibly TRBD1 on 5 matching bases. V was shortened by 6 bases and J by 4 bases, with 9 bases between the two germline ends. This CDR3 is 12 amino acids long. From germline, CDR1 is KGHSH and CDR2 LQKENI.

The V call is TRBV19, the J call TRBJ2-1, with D possibly being TRBD2 (5 bases). The CDR3 consists of 10 residues. In germline, CDR1 is LNHDA, CDR2 SQIVND (reference sequence). V lost 6 bases and J 8 bases, leaving 5 bases between the germline ends. The CDR3, as DNA: TGTGCCAGTAGGAGGGATGAGCAGTTCTTC. This codes for CASRRDEQFF.

About this clonotype itself: This could be a read error, since a much larger clone is one nucleotide away. The chain employs TRBV30 and TRBJ1-1; perhaps TRBD1 as D (6 bases). Between the trimmed V and J ends, which lost 2 bases and 8 bases, there was a span of 21 bases. This CDR3 spans 15 amino acids. CDR1 and CDR2 (germline): GTSNPN, SVGIG (reference sequence). Here the CDR3 reads CAWSPDGGLSIEAFF. In nucleotides, the CDR3 is TGTGCCTGGAGTCCGGACGGGGGCTTGTCGATCGAAGCTTTCTTT.

This clonotype has ten or more counts. The chain uses TRBV6-2 or TRBV6-3 and TRBJ2-7; 10 bases are a match to TRBD2. The length of the CDR3 is 16 residues. Losses at the gene ends were 2 bases for V and 4 bases for J; bases not matched to a gene: 8. Germline values: CDR1 MNHEY, CDR2 SVGEGT. The CDR3 region has the DNA TGTGCCAGCAGTTACCTAGCGGGAGTACCTCCATACGAGCAGTACTTC. Its protein product is CASSYLAGVPPYEQYF.

The gene calls are TRBV6-2 or TRBV6-3 and TRBJ1-2; D not resolved. Germline V gene data show CDR1 as MNHEY and CDR2 as SVGEGT. V lost 0 bases, J lost 2 bases, and 10 bases lay in between. CDR3 size: 15 residues. CDR3 DNA: TGTGCCAGCAGTTACTCGATTCGGGTCAACTATGGCTACACCTTC. The encoded protein is CASSYSIRVNYGYTF.